Listed below are T cell receptor beta chains from one sample, sequenced in a study of T cells of healthy individuals. TCRdb re-called the 5' RACE reads through MiXCR, storing one row per CDR3 protein. The sample holds about 53,000 distinct CDR3 sequences, roughly 15% seen once. The source of these receptors is a human donor in good health. The CDR3 runs from the conserved cysteine through the conserved F or W. A D gene is named only where the DNA matches it firmly. Part of the rows lack a size; the others show once, few, many or a class for expanded clones.

TRBV12-3/TRBV12-4	many	NA	TRBJ1-1	TGTGCCAGCACCAGGGCAGGAGCCCCTGAAGCTTTCTTT	CASTRAGAPEAFF
TRBV28	NA	TRBD1	TRBJ2-7	TGTGCCAGCAGTTTTTATACTGGACAGGGTGCGCAGTACTTC	CASSFYTGQGAQYF
TRBV2	NA	TRBD2	TRBJ2-1	TGTGCCAGCAGTGAATCAACTAGCGGGTCCTACAATGAGCAGTTCTTC	CASSESTSGSYNEQFF
TRBV20-1	many	NA	TRBJ2-4	TGCAGTGCGGACGGACTCTTAAACATTCAGTACTTC	CSADGLLNIQYF
TRBV29-1	many	NA	TRBJ2-7	TGCAGCGTTGAAGATGCCAGGGCAAGGGACGAGCAGTACTTC	CSVEDARARDEQYF
TRBV11-2	NA	TRBD2	TRBJ2-3	TGTGCCAGCAGCCGCGGACTAGCGGGGGGCACAGATACGCAGTATTTT	CASSRGLAGGTDTQYF
TRBV20-1	many	NA	TRBJ1-5	TGCAGTGCTAATTCGGGGGGGGGCAATCAGCCCCAGCATTTT	CSANSGGGNQPQHF
TRBV6-5	many	TRBD2	TRBJ2-1	TGTGCCAGCAGTTACTCGAAGGGAGGGTCCTACAATGAGCAGTTCTTC	CASSYSKGGSYNEQFF
TRBV10-2	NA	NA	TRBJ1-5	TGCGCCAGCAGTGAGATCGCACGGCAGCCCCAGCATTTT	CASSEIARQPQHF
TRBV9	NA	NA	TRBJ2-1	TGTACCAGCAGCGTAGGGGCAGGGGGGAATGAGCAGTTCTTC	CTSSVGAGGNEQFF
TRBV6-2/TRBV6-3	many	NA	TRBJ2-5	TGTGCCAGCAGTCCGGGACTGTATGTCGAGACCCAGTACTTC	CASSPGLYVETQYF
TRBV20-1	NA	TRBD2	TRBJ2-7	TGCAGTGCGGAGGCAGGGGGACTAGCGGGCTACGAGCAGTACTTC	CSAEAGGLAGYEQYF
TRBV7-8	NA	NA	TRBJ1-1	TGTGCCAGCAGCTTAGCGGCTGGTACTGAAGCTTTCTTT	CASSLAAGTEAFF
TRBV12-3/TRBV12-4	many	TRBD1	TRBJ1-2	TGTGCCAGCAGCCCCCTACAGGGGCCACTATTGGGCTACACCTTC	CASSPLQGPLLGYTF
TRBV12-3/TRBV12-4	many	TRBD2	TRBJ2-3	TGTGCCAGCAGCTACTCGCTAGCGGGAGGGCGGAGTGGCACAGATACGCAGTATTTT	CASSYSLAGGRSGTDTQYF
TRBV12-5	few	TRBD2	TRBJ2-3	TGTGCTAGTGGGGCGAGCGGGGGAAGCACAGATACGCAGTATTTT	CASGASGGSTDTQYF
TRBV4-3	few	TRBD1	TRBJ1-1	TGCGCCAGCAGCCATTACCCTCCCGGGACAGGGAACACTGAAGCTTTCTTT	CASSHYPPGTGNTEAFF
TRBV7-9	many	NA	TRBJ1-1	TGTGCCAGCAGTACCGGTATCACTGAAGCTTTCTTT	CASSTGITEAFF
TRBV6-6	many	NA	TRBJ1-1	TGTGCCAGCAGGCAGGGTTCCATGGACACTGAAGCTTTCTTT	CASRQGSMDTEAFF
TRBV9	few	TRBD2	TRBJ2-1	TGTGCCAGCAGCGTAACTAGCGGGAGAAATGAGCAGTTCTTC	CASSVTSGRNEQFF
TRBV21-1	NA	NA	TRBJ1-1	TGTGCCAGCGTCACACGACAGGGGAGGGACACTGAAGCTTTCTTT	CASVTRQGRDTEAFF
TRBV29-1	many	TRBD1	TRBJ1-2	TGCAGCGTTGCTCGGGACAGGCTCTTGGCCTCTATTGGCTACACCTTC	CSVARDRLLASIGYTF